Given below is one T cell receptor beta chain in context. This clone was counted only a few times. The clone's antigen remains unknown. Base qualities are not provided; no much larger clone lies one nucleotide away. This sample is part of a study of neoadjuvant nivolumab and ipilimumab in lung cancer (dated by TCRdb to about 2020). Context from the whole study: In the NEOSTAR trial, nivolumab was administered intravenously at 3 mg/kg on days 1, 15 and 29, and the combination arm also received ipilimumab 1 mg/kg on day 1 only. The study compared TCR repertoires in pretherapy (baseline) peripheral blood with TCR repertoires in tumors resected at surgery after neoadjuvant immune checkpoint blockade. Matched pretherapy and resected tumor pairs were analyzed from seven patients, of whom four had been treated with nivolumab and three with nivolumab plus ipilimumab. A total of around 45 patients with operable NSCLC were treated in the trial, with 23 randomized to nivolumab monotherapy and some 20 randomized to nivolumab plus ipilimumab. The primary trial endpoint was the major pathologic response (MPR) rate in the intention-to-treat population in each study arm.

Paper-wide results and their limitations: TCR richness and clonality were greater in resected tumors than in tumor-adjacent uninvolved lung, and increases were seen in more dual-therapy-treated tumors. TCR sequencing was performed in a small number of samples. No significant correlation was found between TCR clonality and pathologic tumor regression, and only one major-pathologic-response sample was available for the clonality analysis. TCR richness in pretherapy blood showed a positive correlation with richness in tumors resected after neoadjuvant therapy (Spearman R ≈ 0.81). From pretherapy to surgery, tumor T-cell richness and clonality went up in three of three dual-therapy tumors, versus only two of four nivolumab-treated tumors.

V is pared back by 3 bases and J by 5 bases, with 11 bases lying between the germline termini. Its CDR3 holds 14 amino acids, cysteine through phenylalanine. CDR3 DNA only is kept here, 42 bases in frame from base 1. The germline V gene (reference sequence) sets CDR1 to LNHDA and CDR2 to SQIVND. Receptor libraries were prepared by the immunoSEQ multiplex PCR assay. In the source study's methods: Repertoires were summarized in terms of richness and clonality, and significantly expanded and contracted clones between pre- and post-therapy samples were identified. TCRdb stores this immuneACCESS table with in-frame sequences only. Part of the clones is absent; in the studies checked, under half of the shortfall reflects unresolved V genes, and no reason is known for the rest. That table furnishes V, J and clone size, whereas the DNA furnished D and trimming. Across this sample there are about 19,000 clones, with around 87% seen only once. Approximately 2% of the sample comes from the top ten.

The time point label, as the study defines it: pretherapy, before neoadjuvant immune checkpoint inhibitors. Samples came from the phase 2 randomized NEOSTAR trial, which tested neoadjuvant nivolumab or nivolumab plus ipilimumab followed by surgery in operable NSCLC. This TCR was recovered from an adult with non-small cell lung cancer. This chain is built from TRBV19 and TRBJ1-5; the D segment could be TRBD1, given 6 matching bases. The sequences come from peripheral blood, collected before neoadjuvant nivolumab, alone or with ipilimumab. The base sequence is TGTGCCAGTAGTATGGGGGCTGGGGATCAGCCCCAGCATTTT. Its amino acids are CASSMGAGDQPQHF.